This T cell receptor (beta chain) emerged from a study of molecular identifiers for immune sequencing clone quantification listed by TCRdb under 2018. For the study in its entirety: In a replicate experiment, RNA from roughly 18,000 or 92,000 naive CD8 T cells was split into five aliquots, four of which were sequenced. This methods study used CD8 T cells to benchmark TCR RNA copy counting and molecular-identifier clustering-based TCR repertoire sequencing (MIDCIRS).

This clonotype was recorded only once. Its recognized antigen is unknown. Since no conserved phenylalanine or tryptophan closes the CDR3, a read error is the likely cause. Naive CD8 T cell libraries were made from about 20,000 to 1,000,000 sorted cells using 10%, 30% or 50% of purified RNA. Naive CD8 T cells were FACS-sorted as CD8+CD4-CCR7+CD45RA+ on a BD FACSAria II into RLT Plus buffer. Detection sensitivity was tested by spiking Jurkat RNA equal to some 11 TCR copies' worth into samples containing roughly 19,000-1,100,000 naive CD8 T cells. Enrichment of CD8 T cells was done with RosetteSep CD8+ T Cell Enrichment Cocktail plus Ficoll-Paque, and ACK red cell lysis came afterward. The method was PCR. The data were produced on a NextSeq 500. Bulk TCR libraries were made following a previously described method, with the TCR primers given in Table S5. Total RNA was purified with the Qiagen AllPrep DNA/RNA kit. Before analysis, reads from multiple sequencing runs of the same library were pooled. As for how the authors treated the data: Reads were retained only if their TCR constant sequence matched exactly, and those retained reads were trimmed to 150 nt and grouped according to their 12-nt molecular barcodes. Reads inside each barcode group were sub-clustered using a 15% Levenshtein threshold, and a quality-weighted consensus sequence was constructed for each RNA molecule. Non-functional sequences were discarded, and so were lower-count sequences lying one edit away from another sequence. Based on fitting two negative binomial distributions, any barcode sub-cluster with under 20% of the maximum read count was discarded. The raw public reads went through TCRdb reprocessing: fastp at Q25, MiXCR clone calling, in-frame beta chains kept. Records with the same CDR3 protein are collapsed into one entry carrying the most frequent genes and DNA. The V and J calls and clone size come from TCRdb's table, not from the authors' own analysis. This sample is represented by under 600,000 distinct CDR3 sequences; 25% of them were singletons. The leading ten clones occupy around 0.78% of the sample.

Study-wide findings and limitations: In CMV-specific effector cells, clones with more than 20 RNA copies accounted for over 99% of molecules, whereas in naive cells such clones accounted for under 1%. A single cell's worth of spiked-in Jurkat TCR RNA was reported detectable even among one million naive CD8 T cells. Modeling indicated approximately 3 TCR RNA copies recovered per cell, compared with about 9.4 by digital PCR, which implies a capture efficiency of approximately 30%. When barcode sub-clustering was left out, chimeric consensus sequences inflated TCR diversity, with chimeras reaching as high as 47%. The naive libraries included spiked-in Jurkat TCR RNA (about 9 copies' worth), and this Jurkat TCR RNA is not part of the donor repertoire. Identical TCR molecules sharing a barcode could cause highly expanded clone sizes to be underestimated.

The CDR3 has 14 amino acids, counting both end residues. Solely the CDR3 DNA is kept, with 42 bases framed from the first base. Trimming at the junction amounts to 2 bases on V and 5 bases on J, and the germline ends lie 9 bases apart. The rearranged chain carries TRBV12-3 or TRBV12-4 and TRBJ2-2, with no reliable assignment of the D segment. This clonotype was obtained from a human donor in good health. Some libraries in this study had Jurkat cell RNA spiked in. The source material was naive CD8+ T cells from blood, with Jurkat cell RNA spiked in. Reading the label with the study, this specimen's cell subset or site is: FACS-sorted CD8+CD4-CCR7+CD45RA+ naive T cells. The CDR3 has the sequence CASSLQLSTGELFS. The nucleotides read TGTGCCAGCAGTTTACAACTCTCTACCGGGGAGCTGTTTTCT.